The rows below give T cell receptor beta chains drawn from one sample of a study of T cell repertoires in cytomegalovirus infection. One entry per CDR3 protein, called by TCRdb with MiXCR from the reads. The profile shows roughly 180,000 distinct CDR3 sequences, roughly 27% of them singletons. Source material: PBMCs. Receptors were obtained from a human donor in good health (CMV status not recorded). Some clones in this sample may be carry-over from other donors' samples. Each CDR3 is given with its conserved first and last residue. The D gene is left open where the match is weak. Clone size, where shown, is once, few, many, or a class for clones that have expanded.

v_call,clone_size,d_call,j_call,cdr3_nt,cdr3_aa
TRBV7-2,many,-,TRBJ2-3,TGTGCCAGCAGCTTAGCGGGATCGACAGATACGCAGTATTTT,CASSLAGSTDTQYF
TRBV20-1,-,TRBD1,TRBJ2-4,TGCAGTGCTTGGGACAGGAACATTCAGTACTTC,CSAWDRNIQYF
TRBV7-8,many,TRBD2,TRBJ2-7,TGTGCCAGCAGCATAGCGGGGGGGCTGGAGCAGTACTTC,CASSIAGGLEQYF
TRBV27,-,-,TRBJ2-4,TGTGCCAGCAGTTCCCTAGGGCAGGGCTCAGCCAAAAACATTCAGTACTTC,CASSSLGQGSAKNIQYF
TRBV7-3,few,-,TRBJ1-5,TGTGCCAGCAAAAGGGAGCCGAATCAGCCCCAGCATTTT,CASKREPNQPQHF
TRBV5-1,-,-,TRBJ2-7,TGCGCCAGCAGCCCCCTCGTCGTAACGGGTAAGCAGTACTTC,CASSPLVVTGKQYF
TRBV7-9,few,-,TRBJ1-1,TGTGCCAGCAGGTTGTCGGACGCTAAGAACACTGAAGCTTTCTTT,CASRLSDAKNTEAFF
TRBV2,-,-,TRBJ1-1,TGTGCCAGCATCAGGACACTGGCGGACACTGAAGCTTTCTTT,CASIRTLADTEAFF
TRBV7-9,-,TRBD1,TRBJ1-5,TGTGCCAGCAGCTCTACAGGGGGACCCAATCAGCCCCAGCATTTT,CASSSTGGPNQPQHF
TRBV2,-,-,TRBJ1-1,TGTGCCAGCAGGACAGTTCTAGAGAACACTGAAGCTTTCTTT,CASRTVLENTEAFF